The rows below give T cell receptor beta chains drawn from one sample of a study of blood T cell repertoires in COVID-19. The table came from immunoSEQ multiplex PCR; TCRdb's copy has only in-frame clones and leaves some out. This sample has hundreds of thousands of clones, with around 85% found just once. The sample taken for sequencing was peripheral blood. Source of these receptors: a woman in her thirties who had recovered from COVID-19. The CDR3 runs from the conserved cysteine through the conserved F or W. The D gene is left open where the match is weak. Clone size is shown for a subset of rows, as once, few, many or a class of expanded clone.

clone size,J gene,D gene,V gene,CDR3 DNA,CDR3 protein
.,TRBJ2-1,TRBD2,TRBV5-1,TGCGCCACTTCGGGGGGCTCCTACAATGAGCAGTTCTTC,CATSGGSYNEQFF
.,TRBJ1-2,TRBD1,TRBV25-1,TGTGCCAGCAGTGGGACAGGGGGCGCGAGTGGCTACACCTTC,CASSGTGGASGYTF
few,TRBJ2-7,TRBD1,TRBV4-2,TGTGCCAGCAGCCAAGACCGGACAGGGCTCTACGAGCAGTACTTC,CASSQDRTGLYEQYF
few,TRBJ2-6,.,TRBV6-1,TGTGCCAGCAGTGAGACAGACTCTGGGGCCAACGTCCTGACTTTC,CASSETDSGANVLTF
.,TRBJ1-3,TRBD1,TRBV6-1,TGTGCCAGCAGTGAAATGGGGACAGGGCTCGGAAACACCATATATTTT,CASSEMGTGLGNTIYF
.,TRBJ1-2,TRBD1,TRBV10-3,TGTGCCATCAGCGGTACAGTAGGGGGCGACTATGGCTACACCTTC,CAISGTVGGDYGYTF
.,TRBJ1-2,TRBD1,TRBV3-1/TRBV3-2,TGTGCCGCAGGGGGCCTTAACTATGGCTACACCTTC,CAAGGLNYGYTF
.,TRBJ2-3,TRBD2,TRBV5-1,TGCGCCAGCAGCCCGCGAACCAGAACTAGCGGGGGGGCCCGGGCAGATACGCAGTATTTT,CASSPRTRTSGGARADTQYF
.,TRBJ1-2,TRBD1,TRBV2,TGTGCCAGCGTATTCCGGGACAGGGGGCTACTAGCCTATGGCTACACCTTC,CASVFRDRGLLAYGYTF
.,TRBJ1-5,TRBD1,TRBV19,TGTGCCAGCCAAACGGGGGACAGAGGCAATCAGCCCCAGCATTTT,CASQTGDRGNQPQHF
.,TRBJ2-5,.,TRBV5-4,TGTGCCAGCAGCCTGGGGCGGGAGACCCAGTACTTC,CASSLGRETQYF
.,TRBJ2-3,.,TRBV2,TGTGCCAGCAGGGAGGATACGCAGTATTTT,CASREDTQYF
.,TRBJ1-4,TRBD1,TRBV6-6,TGTGCCAGCAGTTTCCGAACAGGGGGCGGTCATGAAAAACTGTTTTTT,CASSFRTGGGHEKLFF
.,TRBJ2-5,TRBD1,TRBV6-5,TGTGCCAGCAGTTACGGAGGACAGGGAAGGGAGACCCAGTACTTC,CASSYGGQGRETQYF
.,TRBJ1-1,TRBD1,TRBV25-1,TGTGCCAGCGGGGGACAGGGGCACACTGAAGCTTTCTTT,CASGGQGHTEAFF
.,TRBJ1-2,.,TRBV6-5,TGTGCCAGCAGTTACTCGTGGCGGGAATATGGCTACACCTTC,CASSYSWREYGYTF
.,TRBJ1-2,.,TRBV11-2,TGTGCCAGCAGCTTAGTTGGGGCAGGGTCTAACTATGGCTACACCTTC,CASSLVGAGSNYGYTF
.,TRBJ2-7,TRBD1,TRBV5-1,TGCGCCAGCAGCTTGGTACAGGGGGCCTACGAGCAGTACTTC,CASSLVQGAYEQYF
.,TRBJ2-3,TRBD2,TRBV28,TGTGCCAGCAGTTTAGGGGTAGCGGGAGGTTATACGCAGTATTTT,CASSLGVAGGYTQYF
.,TRBJ2-1,.,TRBV28,TGTGCCAGCAGTTTTATAGACAAAGCCTACAATGAGCAGTTCTTC,CASSFIDKAYNEQFF
.,TRBJ2-2,.,TRBV5-4,TGTGCCAGCAGCTCCTCGGGAGGGGAGCTGTTTTTT,CASSSSGGELFF
.,TRBJ2-1,.,TRBV30,TGTGCCTGGACACCCAGCTCCTACAATGAGCAGTTCTTC,CAWTPSSYNEQFF
.,TRBJ2-3,.,TRBV20-1,TGCAGTGCTGTGCGGGACTCAACGCAGTATTTT,CSAVRDSTQYF
few,TRBJ2-5,TRBD2,TRBV30,TGTGCCTGGAGTACGGAAGCGGGGATACCAGAGACCCAGTACTTC,CAWSTEAGIPETQYF
.,TRBJ2-3,TRBD2,TRBV5-1,TGCGCCAGCAGCCGCGGACTAGCGGGGGATACGCAGTATTTT,CASSRGLAGDTQYF
few,TRBJ2-1,TRBD2,TRBV11-2,TGTGCCAGCAGCTTTAATCGGGGGGGGAGGCCCTACAATGAGCAGTTCTTC,CASSFNRGGRPYNEQFF
.,TRBJ2-1,.,TRBV3-1/TRBV3-2,TGTGCCAGCAGCCTGTATCTAGGGACTCCAGTGGATGAGCAGTTCTTC,CASSLYLGTPVDEQFF
.,TRBJ1-1,.,TRBV5-1,TGCGCCAGCAGCCCCCTCGGCAGCCCGCGGGGAGCTTTCTTT,CASSPLGSPRGAFF
.,TRBJ1-6,.,TRBV28,TGTGCCAGCAGTTTAGCGGGGGAACTCACCCTCCACTTT,CASSLAGELTLHF
.,TRBJ2-3,.,TRBV4-2,TGTGCCAGCAGCTCAGAGCGGTTTAGCACAGATACGCAGTATTTT,CASSSERFSTDTQYF
once,TRBJ1-3,TRBD1,TRBV24-1,TGTGCCACCGGGGACGGGACAGGGCCACCCCGCAGGGGCACCATATATTTT,CATGDGTGPPRRGTIYF
.,TRBJ2-7,.,TRBV12-5,TGTGCTAGTGGTGTAAACACAGGGAACGAGCAGTACTTC,CASGVNTGNEQYF
.,TRBJ2-3,.,TRBV23-1,TGCGCCAGCAGTCAATCGGTAGTTACTAGCACAGATACGCAGTATTTT,CASSQSVVTSTDTQYF
.,TRBJ2-5,TRBD1,TRBV6-5,TGTGCCAGCACCCGGGACAGGAATAAAAAAGAGACCCAGTACTTC,CASTRDRNKKETQYF
.,TRBJ1-6,.,TRBV11-2,TGTGCCAGCAGCTTAGAGCAGGGCTGGAATTCACCCCTCCACTTT,CASSLEQGWNSPLHF
.,TRBJ2-2,.,TRBV11-2,TGTGCCAGCAGCTCGTCCGCTGGAGCCGGGGAGCTGTTTTTT,CASSSSAGAGELFF
.,TRBJ1-4,.,TRBV19,TGTGCCAGTAGCGCCGGGACACCGGATGAAAAACTGTTTTTT,CASSAGTPDEKLFF
.,TRBJ1-4,.,TRBV29-1,TGCAGCGTTGAAGCGGGTGGTGAAAAACTGTTTTTT,CSVEAGGEKLFF
.,TRBJ2-1,TRBD2,TRBV27,TGTGCCAGCAGTGAGCTAGCGGGAGGGTCCCATGAGCAGTTCTTC,CASSELAGGSHEQFF
.,TRBJ2-5,.,TRBV5-4,TGTGCCAGCAGCTTGCGACGGAGGGAAGAGACCCAGTACTTC,CASSLRRREETQYF
.,TRBJ1-2,TRBD1,TRBV19,TGTGCCAGTAGTATAGATCGGGGACAGCCCTATGGCTACACCTTC,CASSIDRGQPYGYTF
.,TRBJ1-1,.,TRBV5-1,TGCGCCAGCAGCCCCGCCGGTACTGAAGCTTTCTTT,CASSPAGTEAFF
.,TRBJ2-7,.,TRBV7-2,TGTGCCAGCAGCTCAAAACGGGACTTTCCCTCCTACGAGCAGTACTTC,CASSSKRDFPSYEQYF
.,TRBJ1-1,TRBD1,TRBV28,TGTGCCAGCAGGTCCAACAGGGGGAACACTGAAGCTTTCTTT,CASRSNRGNTEAFF
.,TRBJ2-3,TRBD2,TRBV12-3/TRBV12-4,TGTGCCAGCGGGACGGGGGGAGATACGCAGTATTTT,CASGTGGDTQYF
.,TRBJ1-2,.,TRBV12-5,TGTGCTAGTGGTTTGGTATCGGGGGGCAGCATCTATGGCTACACCTTC,CASGLVSGGSIYGYTF
.,TRBJ1-2,.,TRBV30,TGTGCCTGGACCTGGAACCAGGGAGGCTACACCTTC,CAWTWNQGGYTF
.,TRBJ2-2,TRBD2,TRBV7-2,TGTGCCAGCAGCTTAGAGGGCGGGGGTAACACCGGGGAGCTGTTTTTT,CASSLEGGGNTGELFF